This T cell receptor beta chain is from a study of T cells in Graves' hyperthyroidism and ophthalmopathy. Regarding the study as a whole: The model identified upcoming ophthalmopathy a median approximately six months ahead of onset. Among thyroid clonotypes expanded above 0.001, most also appeared in blood. A model using 13 V-J features told ophthalmopathy apart from stable hyperthyroidism.

This clonotype showed up just a few times. Its antigen remains unknown. Germline V CDR1 and CDR2: DFQATT, SNEGSKA (reference sequence). V was pared by 6 bases and J by 4 bases, with 8 bases of the junction left unmatched. CDR3 length: 13 amino acids. Out of over 9 ml of fresh peripheral blood came the PBMCs. Amplification targeted TCR beta CDR3 regions from RNA transcripts. HTBI primers drove first-round RT-PCR of the TCR CDR3. TCRdb reanalysed the multiplex PCR reads using MiXCR and keeps one entry per CDR3 protein. The sample lists more than 350,000 distinct CDR3 sequences, about 15% occurring once. The chain carries TRBV20-1 and TRBJ2-7, with 8 positions matching TRBD1. The TCR sequence derives from a woman aged 55-70 years with Graves' ophthalmopathy. The material sequenced was blood. CDR3 protein: CSAPQGAKYEQYF. DNA for the CDR3: TGCAGTGCCCCCCAGGGGGCTAAATACGAGCAGTACTTC.